The 15 T cell receptor beta chains reported below all come from one sample, sequenced in a study of control samples from healthy donors and cancer patients. Clones were read by immunoSEQ multiplex PCR, and TCRdb kept only the in-frame ones, dropping some. Of hundreds of thousands of clones in the sample, approximately 90% are singletons; the top ten hold around 6.5%. Sequencing was carried out using PBMCs. The receptors originated from a man aged 40-49 years with head and neck cancer.

The chain uses TRBV4-1 and TRBJ2-7; D is unclear. The CDR3 length is 15 residues. Trimming pared 5 bases from V and 0 bases from J, leaving 14 bases between. Germline assignment: CDR1 MGHRA and CDR2 YSYEKL. The CDR3 here is CASSFTTPSSYEQYF. In DNA form, the CDR3 reads TGCGCCAGCAGCTTCACCACACCCAGCTCCTACGAGCAGTACTTC.

In nucleotides, the CDR3 is TGTGCCAGCAGCTTTGGGACTCACACCTACAATGAGCAGTTCTTC. This sequence encodes CASSFGTHTYNEQFF. This chain uses TRBV7-8 with TRBJ2-1; D is possibly TRBD2 (6 bases). The V end lost 3 bases, the J end lost 2 bases, and 11 bases lay between the germline ends. CDR1 is SGHVS and CDR2 is FQNEAQ in the germline V gene. This CDR3 is built from 15 residues.

The V gene is TRBV7-8, the J gene TRBJ1-1, with D possibly matching TRBD1 (5 bases). The germline gives CDR1 SGHVS, CDR2 FQNEAQ. V dropped 5 bases and J dropped 0 bases, with 13 bases sitting between them. This CDR3 comprises 15 residues. The CDR3 loop reads CASSRGVGMNTEAFF. The CDR3 DNA reads TGTGCCAGCAGCCGAGGGGTTGGGATGAACACTGAAGCTTTCTTT.

DNA for the CDR3: TGCGCCAGCAGCACCCATAGCGGGACCCTCTACGAGCAGTACTTC. Translating gives CASSTHSGTLYEQYF. This chain links TRBV5-1 with TRBJ2-7; TRBD2 aligns across 8 bases. CDR3 length equals 15 residues. Germline values: CDR1 SGHRS, CDR2 YFSETQ. Losses at the gene ends were 4 bases for V and 3 bases for J; bases not matched to a gene: 9.

The chain joins TRBV7-2 to TRBJ1-1, with TRBD1 as a possible D gene (6 bases). The V end lost 3 bases, the J end lost 5 bases, and 16 bases lay between the germline ends. Germline V CDR1 and CDR2: SGHTA, FQGNSA. This CDR3 region has 15 residues. CDR3 coding DNA: TGTGCCAGCAGCTTTAGTTTGGTCAGGGGAACTGAAGCTTTCTTT. This gives the protein CASSFSLVRGTEAFF.

This clone has only one observation. The V gene is TRBV27, the J gene TRBJ2-1, with TRBD2 matching 7 bases. V lost 3 bases and J lost 0; bases outside the gene matches: 14. The CDR3 sequence is 19 residues long. CDR1 MNHEY and CDR2 SMNVEV come from the germline V gene (reference sequence). The CDR3 loop is CASSFPGLGRPGSYNEQFF. The CDR3 nucleotides are TGTGCCAGCAGTTTCCCCGGACTAGGCCGACCCGGCTCCTACAATGAGCAGTTCTTC.

The chain uses TRBV7-2 and TRBJ2-2; perhaps TRBD1 as D (5 bases). Looked up from germline, CDR1 is SGHTA and CDR2 is FQGNSA. The CDR3 length is 15 residues. V lost 4 bases and J 7 bases, leaving 16 bases between the germline ends. CDR3 in amino acids: CASSWLGAEVGELFF. CDR3 nucleotides: TGTGCCAGCAGCTGGTTAGGGGCGGAAGTCGGGGAGCTGTTTTTT.

The chain recombines TRBV30 with TRBJ1-6; TRBD1 matches at 8 bases. The CDR3 covers 13 residues. CDR1 is GTSNPN and CDR2 is SVGIG in the germline V gene (reference sequence). After removal of 5 bases from V and 9 bases from J, the junction contained 6 bases not matched to a gene. CDR3 sequence reads: CAWAGTGSSPLHF. CDR3 nucleotides: TGTGCCTGGGCCGGGACAGGATCTTCACCCCTCCACTTT. The variable domain in full, completed from reference TRBV30 and TRBJ1-6, reads SQTIHQWPATLVQPVGSPLSLECTVEGTSNPNLYWYRQAAGRGLQLLFYSVGIGQISSEVPQNLSASRPQDRQFILSSKKLLLSDSGFYLCAWAGTGSSPLHFGNGTRLTVT.

The gene calls are TRBV3-1 (or the pseudogene TRBV3-2) and TRBJ2-1, with TRBD2 as a possible D gene (6 bases). Germline loops: CDR1 LGHDT, CDR2 YNNKEL (reference sequence). The CDR3 contains 16 residues. V was pared by 1 base and J by 6 bases, with 16 bases between. In DNA form, the CDR3 reads TGTGCCAGCAGCCAAGGGGTAAGAGGGCGGGGCAATGAGCAGTTCTTC. This sequence encodes CASSQGVRGRGNEQFF.

This clone appeared a single time. The V gene is TRBV7-9, the J gene TRBJ1-2; D is uncertain. The CDR3 extends over 12 amino acids. The V gene's germline CDR1 is SEHNR and CDR2 FQNEAQ (reference sequence). V lost 2 bases to trimming and J lost 3 bases, with 4 bases between them. The CDR3 here is CASSLSDYGYTF. The CDR3 region has the DNA TGTGCCAGCAGCTTATCAGACTATGGCTACACCTTC.

The chain joins TRBV5-1 to TRBJ2-2; D uncertain. This CDR3 has 13 amino acids. The germline CDR1 and CDR2 sequences are SGHRS and YFSETQ. V dropped 2 bases and J dropped 5 bases, with 7 bases sitting between them. CDR3 nucleotide sequence: TGCGCCAGCAGCTTTGGGAAAACCGGGGAGCTGTTTTTT. Encoded protein: CASSFGKTGELFF.

The rearrangement joins TRBV28 to TRBJ1-3; the D is unclear. The V gene lost 2 bases and the J gene lost 2 bases, with 10 bases spanning the gap. Germline-derived CDR1 and CDR2 are MDHEN and SYDVKM. There are 15 residues in the CDR3. CDR3 DNA: TGTGCCAGCAGTTTAGTCTGGCGCCCTGGAAACACCATATATTTT. Protein: CASSLVWRPGNTIYF.

The chain employs TRBV11-2 and TRBJ2-3, with no clear D. The CDR3 loop spans 12 amino acids. The V end was cut by 7 bases, the J end by 3 bases, with 8 bases between. Per the germline V gene, CDR1 is SGHAT and CDR2 is FQNNGV. The CDR3 bases are TGTGCCAGCAAGGACGAAACAGATACGCAGTATTTT. Its protein is CASKDETDTQYF.

The chain recombines TRBV10-3 with TRBJ2-2, with D unresolved. The ends were cut back, 2 bases at V and 7 bases at J, with 5 bases in the middle. From germline, CDR1 is ENHRY and CDR2 SYGVKD. This CDR3 is built from 12 residues. CDR3 nucleotides: TGTGCCATCAGTGAGCGAATCGGGGAGCTGTTTTTT. Its protein product is CAISERIGELFF.

The chain carries TRBV7-9 and TRBJ1-2; D not resolved. This CDR3 is built from 13 residues. Trimming shortened V by 3 bases and J by 7 bases, and 12 bases separated the two germline ends. Per germline, CDR1 SEHNR and CDR2 FQNEAQ (reference sequence). The CDR3 is CASSLGRQGGYTF. The CDR3 coding sequence is TGTGCCAGCAGCTTGGGGAGACAAGGTGGCTACACCTTC.